These T cell receptor beta chains were read from a single sample in a study of blood T cells in healthy people across ages. TCRdb reprocessed the 5' RACE reads with MiXCR, giving one entry per CDR3 protein. The table lists some 930,000 distinct CDR3 sequences, about 28% of them singletons. These same data were also listed under a study on T cells of mothers and their children.

Sequencing used blood. The receptors derive from a woman aged 40 to 50 in good health. CDR3s include the opening cysteine and the closing phenylalanine or tryptophan. Fields, in order: J gene, CDR3 length, clone size, V gene, D gene, CDR3 DNA, CDR3 protein. A D gene is named only where the DNA matches it firmly. The size field is filled for only some rows; it gives once, few, many or a size class.

TRBJ2-5	14	NA	TRBV7-9	TRBD2	TGTGCCAGCAGCAGACTAGCTTTGGGAGAGACCCAGTACTTC	CASSRLALGETQYF
TRBJ2-4	14	many	TRBV11-2	NA	TGTGCCAGCAGCCGCAGCGCGGCCAAAAACATTCAGTACTTC	CASSRSAAKNIQYF
TRBJ1-6	14	NA	TRBV6-5	NA	TGTGCCGGCAGTAGTCCGGGGTGGAATTCACCCCTCCACTTT	CAGSSPGWNSPLHF
TRBJ1-2	14	NA	TRBV6-1	NA	TGTGCCAGCAGTGAAAGGGAGCAGAACTATGGCTACACCTTC	CASSEREQNYGYTF
TRBJ1-4	14	NA	TRBV29-1	TRBD1	TGCAGCATTCGAAACAGGGGGCAGGATGAAAAACTGTTTTTT	CSIRNRGQDEKLFF
TRBJ1-1	14	NA	TRBV4-1	NA	TGCGCCAGCAACGCTTCTTCCTTGAACACTGAAGCTTTCTTT	CASNASSLNTEAFF
TRBJ2-6	18	NA	TRBV6-5	TRBD1	TGTGCCAGCAGTTACAGTGGACAGGTGCGGTCTGGGGCCAACGTCCTGACTTTC	CASSYSGQVRSGANVLTF
TRBJ2-2	17	NA	TRBV5-5	TRBD1	TGTGCCAGCAGCTTGGCGACAGGGGCGGTTAACACCGGGGAGCTGTTTTTT	CASSLATGAVNTGELFF
TRBJ2-5	15	many	TRBV4-1	NA	TGCGCCAGCAGCCCAGTCTACAGGGAGGAAGAGACCCAGTACTTC	CASSPVYREEETQYF
TRBJ2-5	17	many	TRBV3-1	NA	TGTGTCAGCAGCCAAGTGCAAGGGCGACCAACCCAAGAGACCCAGTACTTC	CVSSQVQGRPTQETQYF
TRBJ2-2	14	once	TRBV29-1	NA	TGCAGCGTTCGAAGGGGAACGAACGCCGGGGAGCTGTTTTTT	CSVRRGTNAGELFF
TRBJ1-1	18	NA	TRBV9	TRBD1	TGTGCCAGCAGCGTAGAAGACGTGGGACAGGGTCTGAACACTGAAGCTTTCTTT	CASSVEDVGQGLNTEAFF
TRBJ1-6	13	NA	TRBV3-1	NA	TGTGCCAGCAGCCAGGCCGGAGATTCACCCCTCCACTTT	CASSQAGDSPLHF
TRBJ2-3	15	many	TRBV27	TRBD2	TGTGCCAGCAGTTTGGTCGGGGGGGCGGGAGATACGCAGTATTTT	CASSLVGGAGDTQYF
TRBJ2-3	11	few	TRBV29-1	TRBD2	TGCAGCGTTGAAGCGGGGGGTTCGCAGTATTTT	CSVEAGGSQYF
TRBJ2-7	15	NA	TRBV7-2	TRBD1	TGTGCCAGCAGCTTATGGGGGACAGGGGCTTCCGAGCAGTACTTC	CASSLWGTGASEQYF
TRBJ2-1	15	many	TRBV24-1	NA	TGTGCCACCAGTGATTTTGTGTCGGGGAGCAATGAGCAGTTCTTC	CATSDFVSGSNEQFF
TRBJ2-7	15	many	TRBV11-2	NA	TGTGCCAGCAGCTCCACTCCGGACCGCCGATACGAGCAGTACTTC	CASSSTPDRRYEQYF
TRBJ2-2	13	NA	TRBV29-1	NA	TGCACCTGGGAGGCAGGGGTCACCGGCGAGCTGTTTTTT	CTWEAGVTGELFF
TRBJ2-7	13	many	TRBV24-1	NA	TGTGCCACCAGTGATGGAGGGATAAGGGAGCAGTACTTC	CATSDGGIREQYF
TRBJ1-1	15	NA	TRBV20-1	NA	TGCAGTGCTAGACGTCAGGGATCCGCGAACACTGAAGCTTTCTTT	CSARRQGSANTEAFF
TRBJ2-1	15	NA	TRBV9	TRBD2	TGTGCCAGCAGCCCTAGCGGGGGGGTCCAAGAGACCCAGTTCTTC	CASSPSGGVQETQFF
TRBJ2-1	14	few	TRBV5-1	TRBD1	TGCGCCAGCAGCCCGGGACAGGGATTCTATGAGCAGTTCTTC	CASSPGQGFYEQFF
TRBJ1-5	13	NA	TRBV28	NA	TGTGCCAGCAGTTTAGGGGCCCATCAGCCCCAGCATTTT	CASSLGAHQPQHF
TRBJ2-7	14	NA	TRBV12-3/TRBV12-4	NA	TGTGCCAGCAGCTCCAGGGGAATGACCTACGAGCAGTACTTC	CASSSRGMTYEQYF
TRBJ2-5	15	few	TRBV4-2	TRBD2	TGTGCCAGCAGCCTTAAAGCGGGGGGTCCGGAGACCCAGTACTTC	CASSLKAGGPETQYF
TRBJ1-3	16	NA	TRBV5-6	TRBD1	TGTGCCAGCAGCCCGGACAGGTTCTCCTCTGGAAACACCATATATTTT	CASSPDRFSSGNTIYF
TRBJ2-1	11	NA	TRBV12-3/TRBV12-4	NA	TGTGCCAGCGGAGATTGGGGCGAGCAGTTCTTC	CASGDWGEQFF
TRBJ2-7	14	many	TRBV15	TRBD2	TGTGCCACCAGCGAAGGACTAGCGAACTACGAGCAGTACTTC	CATSEGLANYEQYF
TRBJ2-1	14	many	TRBV7-2	NA	TGTGCCAGCAGCTACCCCGGGATCTACAATGAGCAGTTCTTC	CASSYPGIYNEQFF
TRBJ2-7	14	many	TRBV11-1	NA	TGTGCCAGCAGTGACCAGGGACTCTCCTACGAGCAGTACTTC	CASSDQGLSYEQYF
TRBJ2-1	16	NA	TRBV10-3	TRBD2	TGTGCCATCAGCGAGACTAGCGGGGGGGGCTACAATGAGCAGTTCTTC	CAISETSGGGYNEQFF
TRBJ1-2	14	few	TRBV12-3/TRBV12-4	NA	TGTGCCAGCAGTGCCCCGGGACGGAGCTATGGCTACACCTTC	CASSAPGRSYGYTF
TRBJ1-1	16	NA	TRBV6-2/TRBV6-3	NA	TGTGCCAGCGGCCCCTCCCGAACCTCTGCGGGCACTGAAGCTTTCTTT	CASGPSRTSAGTEAFF
TRBJ2-7	13	NA	TRBV10-3	TRBD1	TGTGCCATCAGAATCGGGACAGGGGCCGAGCAGTACTTC	CAIRIGTGAEQYF
TRBJ1-5	16	few	TRBV4-1	NA	TGCGCCGGCAGCCAAGAAGGCGGGAATAGCAATCAGCCCCAGCATTTT	CAGSQEGGNSNQPQHF
TRBJ2-4	18	NA	TRBV10-2	TRBD1	TGCGCCAGCAGTGGGACAGGCCAAACCTCTGGGAAAAGGGACATTCAGTACTTC	CASSGTGQTSGKRDIQYF
TRBJ2-3	16	NA	TRBV7-2	TRBD2	TGTGCCAGCAGCCCTGTATCCCTAGCGGGGGCAGATACGCAGTATTTT	CASSPVSLAGADTQYF
TRBJ1-1	12	few	TRBV12-3/TRBV12-4	NA	TGTGCCAGCCGTTCGGGACAAGCTGAAGCTTTCTTT	CASRSGQAEAFF
TRBJ2-5	16	NA	TRBV9	NA	TGTGCCAGCAGCGCCACCGGGACACCGGTTGGGGAGACCCAGTACTTC	CASSATGTPVGETQYF
TRBJ2-2	16	NA	TRBV18	NA	TGTGCCAGCTCACCTACGGGGCGGCCGAACACCGGGGAGCTGTTTTTT	CASSPTGRPNTGELFF
TRBJ1-4	16	few	TRBV29-1	NA	TGCAGCGTTGAAGGAGGATTTGAAGAAGGTCGTGAAAAACTGTTTTTT	CSVEGGFEEGREKLFF